The 22 T cell receptor beta chains presented below share a single source sample, sequenced in a study of identical twins. TCRdb processed the 5' RACE reads anew with MiXCR; each CDR3 protein has one entry. The table has under 300,000 distinct CDR3 sequences, around 6.5% seen once. The sample was also reused in another study, on T cells expressing NK-cell markers.

The sequenced sample consisted of CD8+ T cells sorted from blood. The receptors stem from a young woman in good health.

This rearrangement joins TRBV12-3 or TRBV12-4 to TRBJ1-6; D not resolved. With 7 bases removed from V and 4 bases from J, the gap between germline ends came to 5 bases. CDR3 length equals 12 residues. The CDR3 DNA reads as TGTGCCAGCAATACGTATAATTCACCCCTCCACTTT. As protein: CASNTYNSPLHF.

This clonotype came up many times. The gene calls are TRBV7-6 and TRBJ2-3, with TRBD2 identical over 8 bases. The CDR3 extends over 15 amino acids. Germline CDR1 SGHVS, CDR2 FNYEAQ. Trimming at V came to 4 bases and at J to 5 bases, leaving 8 bases not matched to a gene. This CDR3 is CASSSLAGGQDTQYF. The CDR3 bases are TGTGCCAGCAGCTCTCTAGCGGGCGGACAAGATACGCAGTATTTT.

The table lists this clonotype with a few counts. V gene TRBV7-9 combines with J gene TRBJ2-1; 7 nucleotides align to TRBD2. The germline CDR1 and CDR2 sequences are SEHNR and FQNEAQ (reference sequence). J was trimmed by 6 bases and V by 4 bases; bases with no gene match: 9. The CDR3 runs 15 residues. The CDR3 DNA reads as TGTGCCAGCAGCTGGTCGACTAGCTTGACCAATGAGCAGTTCTTC. It codes for CASSWSTSLTNEQFF.

This clonotype was seen ten or more times. The V call is TRBV12-5, the J call TRBJ2-7, with TRBD1 identical over 7 bases. Unmatched junction bases numbered 4, after V lost 5 bases and J lost 3 bases. The germline V gene encodes CDR1 LGHNT and CDR2 FRNRAP. The CDR3 consists of 13 residues. The CDR3 loop is CASGIRDSYEQYF. The CDR3 DNA is TGTGCTAGTGGTATCCGGGACAGCTACGAGCAGTACTTC.

In this sample, this clonotype turned up many times. J is TRBJ2-2 and V is TRBV7-9; D gene unclear. This CDR3 has 15 residues. CDR1 is SEHNR, CDR2 FQNEAQ, per germline (reference sequence). V was shortened by 5 bases and J by 4 bases, with 14 bases between the two germline ends. This CDR3 reads CASSLSELSTGELFF. The CDR3 DNA reads as TGTGCCAGCAGCCTCAGTGAGCTCTCCACCGGGGAGCTGTTTTTT. Full variable domain (missing parts from reference TRBV7-9 and TRBJ2-2): DTGVSQNPRHKITKRGQNVTFRCDPISEHNRLYWYRQTLGQGPEFLTYFQNEAQLEKSRLLSDRFSAERPKGSFSTLEIQRTEQGDSAMYLCASSLSELSTGELFFGEGSRLTVL.

The gene calls are TRBV3-1 and TRBJ2-5; D gene ambiguous. V was cut by 0 bases and J by 4 bases, with 9 bases left in between. Germline values: CDR1 LGHDT, CDR2 YNNKEL (reference sequence). This CDR3 contains 14 residues. The CDR3 nucleotides read TGTGCCAGCAGCCAAGACCCGGTCATAGAGACCCAGTACTTC. It is translated as CASSQDPVIETQYF.

In this sample, this clonotype turned up a few times. The gene calls are TRBV2 and TRBJ2-3; TRBD2 matches 11 bases. The CDR3 covers 17 residues. Looked up from germline, CDR1 is SNHLY and CDR2 is FYNNEI. Unmatched junction bases numbered 13, after V lost 6 bases and J lost 5 bases. The CDR3 DNA reads as TGTGCCAGCAGAGGGCCCGGGACTAGCGGATCGGTAGATACGCAGTATTTT. Amino acids: CASRGPGTSGSVDTQYF.

This clonotype was counted many times. V gene TRBV13 combines with J gene TRBJ2-3, with D hard to call. This CDR3 comprises 14 residues. The germline gives CDR1 PRHDT, CDR2 FYEKMQ (reference sequence). V gave up 1 base and J gave up 2 bases, with 7 bases separating them. CDR3 sequence (DNA): TGTGCCAGCAGCTTAGAACTTTCCACAGATACGCAGTATTTT. The encoded protein is CASSLELSTDTQYF.

This clonotype was seen a few times. V gene TRBV9 combines with J gene TRBJ1-1; 7 nucleotides align to TRBD1. V was pared by 0 bases and J by 0 bases, with 5 bases of the junction left unmatched. The CDR3 contains 16 residues. Germline V gene data show CDR1 as SGDLS and CDR2 as YYNGEE. CDR3 in amino acids: CASSVGDSWMNTEAFF. CDR3 in DNA: TGTGCCAGCAGCGTAGGGGACAGTTGGATGAACACTGAAGCTTTCTTT.

This clonotype was counted a few times. The chain carries TRBV29-1 and TRBJ1-2; D not resolved. The CDR3 length is 12 residues. V was pared by 0 bases and J by 7 bases, with 9 bases between. Germline V gene sequence: CDR1 SQVTM, CDR2 ANQGSEA. The CDR3, as DNA: TGCAGCGTTGAAGATCGCCAGACTGGCTACACCTTC. Encoded protein: CSVEDRQTGYTF.

This clonotype appeared many times. This chain uses TRBV4-3 with TRBJ2-3; 10 bases match TRBD2. Germline assignment: CDR1 LGHNA and CDR2 YSLEER. The CDR3 is made up of 15 amino acids. V was clipped by 3 bases and J by 4 bases; unmatched bases: 4. Written as DNA, the CDR3 is TGCGCCAGCAGCCAGTCTAGCGGGAGACCAGATACGCAGTATTTT. It codes for CASSQSSGRPDTQYF.

This clonotype showed up many times. The chain links TRBV7-8 to TRBJ1-2, with 9 bases aligning to TRBD1. CDR3 size: 14 residues. Germline CDR1 SGHVS, CDR2 FQNEAQ. The V gene end was trimmed by 3 bases and the J gene end by 6 bases; junction bases not matched to a gene: 5. The CDR3 nucleotides read TGTGCCAGCAGCTTTTCTAGGACAGGGGATGGCTACACCTTC. Its protein is CASSFSRTGDGYTF.

The chain has TRBV7-6 and TRBJ2-7, with a weak D call TRBD1 (6 bases). Germline CDR1 SGHVS, CDR2 FNYEAQ. This CDR3 spans 12 amino acids. The V end lost 5 bases, the J end lost 4 bases, and 9 bases lay between the germline ends. The CDR3: CASSNTGYEQYF. Here the CDR3 DNA reads TGTGCCAGCAGCAACACAGGGTACGAGCAGTACTTC. The full variable domain, its missing parts supplied by reference TRBV7-6 and TRBJ2-7, is GAGVSQSPRYKVTKRGQDVALRCDPISGHVSLYWYRQALGQGPEFLTYFNYEAQQDKSGLPNDRFSAERPEGSISTLTIQRTEQRDSAMYRCASSNTGYEQYFGPGTRLTVT.

This clonotype was detected many times. V gene TRBV7-9 combines with J gene TRBJ2-7; no firm D call. The CDR3 has 14 residues. The germline gives CDR1 SEHNR, CDR2 FQNEAQ (reference sequence). Trimming removed 3 bases at V and 0 bases at J, with 9 bases between. CDR3 sequence: CASSLIESSYEQYF. Written as DNA, the CDR3 is TGTGCCAGCAGCTTGATTGAGAGCTCCTACGAGCAGTACTTC.

In its sample, this clonotype was seen a few times. This rearrangement joins TRBV3-1 to TRBJ1-6, with D uncertain. Trimming removed 0 bases at V and 9 bases at J, with 6 bases between. Germline CDR1 is LGHDT and CDR2 is YNNKEL (reference sequence). This CDR3 region has 13 residues. Here the CDR3 reads CASSQERSSPLHF. The CDR3, as DNA: TGTGCCAGCAGCCAAGAAAGGAGTTCACCCCTCCACTTT. Full variable domain (outside the CDR3, taken from reference TRBV3-1 and TRBJ1-6): DTAVSQTPKYLVTQMGNDKSIKCEQNLGHDTMYWYKQDSKKFLKIMFSYNNKELIINETVPNRFSPKSPDKAHLNLHINSLELGDSAVYFCASSQERSSPLHFGNGTRLTVT.

The rearrangement uses TRBV13 and TRBJ1-1, with D possibly being TRBD1 (5 bases). This CDR3 has 14 amino acids. The V gene's germline CDR1 is PRHDT and CDR2 FYEKMQ (reference sequence). V shed 3 bases and J shed 6 bases, with 14 bases lying between them. In nucleotides, the CDR3 is TGTGCCAGCAGCTTGGGGGGAAGAGGCGCTGAAGCTTTCTTT. Translation: CASSLGGRGAEAFF.

This clonotype was observed a handful of times. The chain employs TRBV5-1 and TRBJ1-2; unclear D gene. Germline CDR1 is SGHRS and CDR2 is YFSETQ. There are 14 residues in the CDR3. V was shortened by 2 bases and J by 6 bases, with 14 bases between the two germline ends. The CDR3 DNA follows: TGCGCCAGCAGCTTCGGACCTGGAGATCATGGCTACACCTTC. Translating it yields CASSFGPGDHGYTF.

This clonotype has just a few counts. The chain is built from TRBV5-5 and TRBJ1-5; D is unclear. V lost 3 bases, J lost 0 bases, and 7 bases lay in between. The CDR3 consists of 14 residues. Germline CDR1 reads SGHKS; CDR2 reads YYEKEE (reference sequence). The CDR3 DNA reads TGTGCCAGCAGCTGGGTTGCTAGCAATCAGCCCCAGCATTTT. It is translated as CASSWVASNQPQHF.

This chain uses TRBV10-3 with TRBJ2-7; possible D gene TRBD1, 5 bases. V lost 2 bases to trimming and J lost 7 bases, with 24 bases between them. The CDR3 spans 17 residues. Germline V gene sequence: CDR1 ENHRY, CDR2 SYGVKD. The chain's CDR3 is CAISEIRPITSSGEQYF. The CDR3 bases are TGTGCCATCAGTGAGATACGCCCTATCACCTCCTCAGGGGAGCAGTACTTC.

This clonotype was recorded many times. The chain is built from TRBV20-1 and TRBJ2-7; the D gene is possibly TRBD1 (6 bases). Trimming took 8 bases from V and 0 from J, leaving 14 bases between them. CDR1 DFQATT and CDR2 SNEGSKA come from the germline V gene (reference sequence). The length of the CDR3 is 13 residues. The CDR3 DNA reads TGCAGTACCAACAGGGATAGCTCCTACGAGCAGTACTTC. As protein: CSTNRDSSYEQYF.

This clonotype came up a few times. The DNA for the CDR3 is TGTGCCAGCAGTGGAGGGAGGACTGAAGCTTTCTTT. It specifies CASSGGRTEAFF. The chain joins TRBV27 to TRBJ1-1, with D unclear. CDR1 and CDR2 (germline): MNHEY, SMNVEV (reference sequence). The V and J ends lost 5 bases and 5 bases respectively, with 9 bases between them. This CDR3 region has 12 residues.

This clonotype was counted between two and nine times. The J gene is TRBJ2-7, the V gene TRBV7-9, with TRBD2 matching over 7 bases. The ends lost 4 bases at V and 2 bases at J; junction bases unmatched: 5. Germline loops: CDR1 SEHNR, CDR2 FQNEAQ (reference sequence). The CDR3 contains 14 residues. CDR3 protein: CASSSRDYPYEQYF. CDR3 nucleotide sequence: TGTGCCAGCAGCTCCCGGGACTACCCCTACGAGCAGTACTTC. Combining the CDR3 with reference TRBV7-9 and TRBJ2-7 gives the whole variable domain DTGVSQNPRHKITKRGQNVTFRCDPISEHNRLYWYRQTLGQGPEFLTYFQNEAQLEKSRLLSDRFSAERPKGSFSTLEIQRTEQGDSAMYLCASSSRDYPYEQYFGPGTRLTVT.